One TCR beta chain is described in this entry. This sample was included in a study of CD8 T cells in Susac syndrome. RNA was extracted with the RNeasy kit, and a quantity of roughly 0.5 to 1 ug was reverse transcribed using random hexamers. TCRdb ran MiXCR on the immunoSEQ multiplex PCR reads and lists one entry per CDR3 protein. This table has about 130,000 distinct CDR3 sequences, approximately 95% appearing once. Isolation of CD8+ and CD4+ T cells was performed negatively, whereas enrichment of TEMRA cells was done by FACS. Germline CDR1 reads SQVTM; CDR2 reads ANQGSEA. After removal of 0 bases from V and 0 bases from J, the junction contained 6 bases not matched to a gene. This CDR3 contains 17 residues.

What was sequenced was CD8+ T cells from PBMCs. This chain uses TRBV29-1 with TRBJ2-1; 9 positions agree with TRBD1. This clonotype was sampled from a human donor with Susac syndrome. The CDR3 nucleotides read TGCAGCGTTGAAGAGGGGGCGGACAGGGGCTCCTACAATGAGCAGTTCTTC. Amino acid sequence: CSVEEGADRGSYNEQFF.